A selection of T cell receptor beta chains follows, all from one sample in a study of cytomegalovirus exposure and HLA in healthy donors. Repertoires were generated with immunoSEQ multiplex PCR, while TCRdb's copy carries only in-frame clones and drops some. The table records approximately 140,000 clones, 79% of them present only once. Sequencing input: PBMCs. The source is a middle-aged man in good health and CMV-seropositive. The CDR3 runs from the conserved cysteine through the conserved F or W. D genes are given only for firm matches. Part of the rows lack a size; the others show once, few, many or a class for expanded clones.

CDR3 length	D gene	V gene	clone size	J gene	CDR3 DNA	CDR3 protein
15	TRBD2	TRBV5-1	once	TRBJ2-1	TGCGCCAGCAGCTTGATAGGAGCGGGGGGGAATGAGCAGTTCTTC	CASSLIGAGGNEQFF
14	TRBD2	TRBV28	-	TRBJ2-1	TGTGCCAGCACTCGGGAGGGGGTTTGGCATGAGCAGTTCTTC	CASTREGVWHEQFF
15	-	TRBV2	-	TRBJ2-2	TGTGCCAGCAGTGCGGAGGCGGGACTCACCGGGGAGCTGTTTTTT	CASSAEAGLTGELFF
16	TRBD2	TRBV11-2	-	TRBJ2-2	TGTGCCAGCAGCCTGAGCGGGACCCCGGAGACCGGGGAGCTGTTTTTT	CASSLSGTPETGELFF
12	-	TRBV11-2	-	TRBJ2-2	TGTGCCAGCAGCTTAATAGCCGGGGAGCTGTTTTTT	CASSLIAGELFF
14	-	TRBV7-8	few	TRBJ1-3	TGTGCCAGCAGCTTGGGGGGGCTCGGAAACACCATATATTTT	CASSLGGLGNTIYF
14	TRBD1	TRBV6-6	-	TRBJ1-4	TGTGCCAGCCGGAACAGGGGAGTGGGGGAAAAACTGTTTTTT	CASRNRGVGEKLFF
16	TRBD2	TRBV5-6	few	TRBJ2-7	TGTGCCAGCAGCAGCATAACTAGCGGGAGGTACTACGAGCAGTACTTC	CASSSITSGRYYEQYF
12	-	TRBV28	-	TRBJ1-6	TGTGCCAGCGCATCTGCAGCGTCACCCCTCCACTTT	CASASAASPLHF
14	TRBD2	TRBV5-1	-	TRBJ2-7	TGCGCCAGCAGCTTGGAGGGAGGGGCCTACGAGCAGTACTTC	CASSLEGGAYEQYF
13	-	TRBV6-5	-	TRBJ1-2	TGTGCCAGCAGTTCAGGGCTCGGCTATGGCTACACCTTC	CASSSGLGYGYTF
15	TRBD2	TRBV7-8	-	TRBJ2-2	TGTGCCAGCCACGGGGCTAGCGGATACACCGGGGAGCTGTTTTTT	CASHGASGYTGELFF
11	-	TRBV6-1	-	TRBJ1-4	TGTGCCGGGCAGGGTAGGGTAAAACTGTTTTTT	CAGQGRVKLFF
17	TRBD1	TRBV4-1	-	TRBJ2-4	TGCGCCAGCAGCCTACCCGGGACAGGGAGGACCAAAAACATTCAGTACTTC	CASSLPGTGRTKNIQYF
15	-	TRBV6-1	-	TRBJ2-1	TGTGCCAGCAGGGCCCGCGGTAGCTCCTACAATGAGCAGTTCTTC	CASRARGSSYNEQFF
14	TRBD2	TRBV11-1	-	TRBJ2-5	TGTGCCAGCAGCTGGGGGACTAGTTCAGAGACCCAGTACTTC	CASSWGTSSETQYF
13	TRBD1	TRBV12-5	-	TRBJ1-1	TGTGCTAGTGGTCAGGGGGCCGGGGCTGAAGCTTTCTTT	CASGQGAGAEAFF
16	TRBD1	TRBV6-6	once	TRBJ1-6	TGTGCCAGCAGTTACACCTGGGACAGGGAAACATCACCCCTCCACTTT	CASSYTWDRETSPLHF
15	-	TRBV5-5	once	TRBJ2-7	TGTGCCAGCAGCTGGCAGGGGTCTTTCGACTACGAGCAGTACTTC	CASSWQGSFDYEQYF
16	-	TRBV4-1	once	TRBJ2-7	TGCGCCAGCAGCCAAGCGCACCCGAGCAACAGCTACGAGCAGTACTTC	CASSQAHPSNSYEQYF
15	TRBD2	TRBV18	-	TRBJ2-7	TGTGCCAGCTCACCTCTCAGCGGGAGCTCCTACGAGCAGTACTTC	CASSPLSGSSYEQYF
16	TRBD2	TRBV27	few	TRBJ2-7	TGTGCCAGCAGTTTATCGAAGCTAGCGGGGAACTACGAGCAGTACTTC	CASSLSKLAGNYEQYF
17	-	TRBV4-1	-	TRBJ1-1	TGCGCCAGCAGCCAAGAGGCCCCTAGACGCCTATTCACTGAAGCTTTCTTT	CASSQEAPRRLFTEAFF
13	-	TRBV5-1	-	TRBJ2-7	TGCGCCAGCAGCTTGGCATCCAGCTACGAGCAGTACTTC	CASSLASSYEQYF
16	TRBD1	TRBV7-9	-	TRBJ2-5	TGTTCCAGCAGCAGACTGGACAGGGGCTACCAAGAGACCCAGTACTTC	CSSSRLDRGYQETQYF
15	TRBD2	TRBV5-4	-	TRBJ2-2	TGTGCCAGCAGCCGCACGGGACTAGTAACCGGGGAGCTGTTTTTT	CASSRTGLVTGELFF
15	TRBD2	TRBV5-6	-	TRBJ2-7	TGTGCCAGCAGCTTGGTGAGTAGCGGGAGTTACGAGCAGTACTTC	CASSLVSSGSYEQYF
12	-	TRBV30	-	TRBJ2-4	TGTGCCGCAGGGGTAACCAAAAACATTCAGTACTTC	CAAGVTKNIQYF
16	TRBD1	TRBV7-8	-	TRBJ2-7	TGTGCCAGCAGCCCGCGGGGACAGGTGGTGGGGTCCGAGCAGTACTTC	CASSPRGQVVGSEQYF
17	TRBD1	TRBV27	once	TRBJ1-2	TGTGCCAGCAGTTCATCGTCCGGGACAGGGGGCCATTATGGCTACACCTTC	CASSSSSGTGGHYGYTF
14	-	TRBV28	-	TRBJ2-5	TGTGCCAGCAGCAACAGGGCCCCGGTAGAGACCCAGTACTTC	CASSNRAPVETQYF
15	TRBD1	TRBV15	few	TRBJ2-1	TGTGCCACGCACCCCGGGACAGGGGCGTACAATGAGCAGTTCTTC	CATHPGTGAYNEQFF
18	-	TRBV4-1	-	TRBJ2-3	TGCGCCAGCAGCCAAGCCTCCCGGACAGGGACTAACACAGATACGCAGTATTTT	CASSQASRTGTNTDTQYF
14	TRBD1	TRBV11-2	-	TRBJ1-5	TGTGCCAGCAGCTCGGGACAGCTCAATCAGCCCCAGCATTTT	CASSSGQLNQPQHF
17	-	TRBV27	-	TRBJ1-5	TGTGCCAGCAACCAAGCGGCCCCCGTTGGGCGCAATCAGCCCCAGCATTTT	CASNQAAPVGRNQPQHF
14	-	TRBV5-1	-	TRBJ2-5	TGCGCCAGCAGCTTGGCCCAGGGCCAAGAGACCCAGTACTTC	CASSLAQGQETQYF
20	TRBD2	TRBV7-6	-	TRBJ2-3	TGTGCCAGCAGCTTAGCGGCGGCTAGCGGGAGTAAAAGGCGTGGAGATACGCAGTATTTT	CASSLAAASGSKRRGDTQYF
13	TRBD1	TRBV9	few	TRBJ1-6	TGTGCCAGCAGCGCAGGACAGGGTTCACCCCTCCACTTT	CASSAGQGSPLHF
14	-	TRBV11-2	few	TRBJ2-7	TGTGCCAGCAGCTTAGACAGAAACTCCTACGAGCAGTACTTC	CASSLDRNSYEQYF
15	-	TRBV7-9	-	TRBJ2-2	TGTTCCAGCAGCTTGGCAGGCACGAACACCGGGGAGCTGTTTTTT	CSSSLAGTNTGELFF
17	-	TRBV10-2	-	TRBJ2-7	TGCGCCAGCAGCCGCGGGACAGCGGGTCCTAGCTCCTACGAGCAGTACTTC	CASSRGTAGPSSYEQYF
15	TRBD2	TRBV18	-	TRBJ2-7	TGTGCCAGCTCACCAGTCGGCGGGAGCTCCTACGAGCAGTACTTC	CASSPVGGSSYEQYF
14	-	TRBV6-5	-	TRBJ1-2	TGTGCCAGCAGACCCACGGGGGGCGGCTATGGCTACACCTTC	CASRPTGGGYGYTF
14	-	TRBV7-9	-	TRBJ2-7	TGTGCCAGCAGCCCTAGTGCGGTCCCCTACGAGCAGTATTTC	CASSPSAVPYEQYF
14	-	TRBV6-6	-	TRBJ2-7	TGTGCCAGCAGGACATCCAATACCGGCTACGAGCAGTACTTC	CASRTSNTGYEQYF